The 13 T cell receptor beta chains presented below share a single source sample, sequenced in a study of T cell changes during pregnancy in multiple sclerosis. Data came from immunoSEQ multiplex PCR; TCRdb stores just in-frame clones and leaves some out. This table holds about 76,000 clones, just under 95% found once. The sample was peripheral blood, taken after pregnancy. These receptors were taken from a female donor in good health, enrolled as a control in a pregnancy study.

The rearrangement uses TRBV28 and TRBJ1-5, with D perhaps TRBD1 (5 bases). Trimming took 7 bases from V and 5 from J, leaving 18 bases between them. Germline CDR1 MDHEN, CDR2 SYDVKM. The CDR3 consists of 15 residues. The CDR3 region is CASINRPILDQPQHF. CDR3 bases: TGTGCCAGCATAAACAGGCCCATCTTGGATCAGCCCCAGCATTTT.

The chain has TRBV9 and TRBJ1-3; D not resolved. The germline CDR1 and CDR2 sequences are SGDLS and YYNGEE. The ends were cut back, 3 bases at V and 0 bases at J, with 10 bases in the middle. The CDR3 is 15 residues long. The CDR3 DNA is TGTGCCAGCAGCGGAGAGTTTCGCTCTGGAAACACCATATATTTT. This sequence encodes CASSGEFRSGNTIYF.

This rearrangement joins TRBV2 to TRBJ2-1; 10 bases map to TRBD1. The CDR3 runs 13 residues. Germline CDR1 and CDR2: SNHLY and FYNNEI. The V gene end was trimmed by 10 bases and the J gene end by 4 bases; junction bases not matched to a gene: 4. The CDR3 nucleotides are TGTGCCACCGGGACAGGGGTGTACAATGAGCAGTTCTTC. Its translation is CATGTGVYNEQFF.

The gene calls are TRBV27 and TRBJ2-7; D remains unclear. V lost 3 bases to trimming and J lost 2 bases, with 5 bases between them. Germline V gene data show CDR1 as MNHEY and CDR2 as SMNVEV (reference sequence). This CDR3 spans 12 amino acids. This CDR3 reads CASSFYPYEQYF. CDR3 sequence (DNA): TGTGCCAGCAGTTTCTACCCCTACGAGCAGTACTTC.

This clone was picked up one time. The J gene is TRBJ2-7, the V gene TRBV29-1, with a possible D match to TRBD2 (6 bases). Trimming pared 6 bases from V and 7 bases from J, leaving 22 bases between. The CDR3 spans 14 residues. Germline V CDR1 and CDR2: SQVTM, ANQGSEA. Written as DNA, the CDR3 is TGCAGCGTCTCGGGGAGGCAGAACCCTCGGGAGCAGTACTTC. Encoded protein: CSVSGRQNPREQYF.

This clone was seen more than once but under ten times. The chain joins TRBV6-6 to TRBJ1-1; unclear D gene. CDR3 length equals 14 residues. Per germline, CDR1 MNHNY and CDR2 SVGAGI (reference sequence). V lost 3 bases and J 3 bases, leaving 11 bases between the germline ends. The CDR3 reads CASSYRGMDTEAFF. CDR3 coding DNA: TGTGCCAGCAGTTATCGAGGGATGGACACTGAAGCTTTCTTT.

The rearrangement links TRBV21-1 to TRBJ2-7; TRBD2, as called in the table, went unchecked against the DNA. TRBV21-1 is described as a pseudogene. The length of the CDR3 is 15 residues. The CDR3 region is CASRKGGRTTYEQYF. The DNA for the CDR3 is TGTGCCAGCAGAAAAGGCGGGAGGACGACCTACGAGCAGTACTTC.

CDR3 residues: CASSKPGPGEYEQYF. In DNA form, the CDR3 reads TGCGCCAGCAGCAAACCGGGCCCCGGGGAATACGAGCAGTACTTC. The J gene is TRBJ2-7, the V gene TRBV5-1; TRBD2 might be the D (5 bases). CDR3 length: 15 amino acids. V shed 4 bases and J shed 4 bases, with 18 bases lying between them. The germline V gene has CDR1 SGHRS and CDR2 YFSETQ.

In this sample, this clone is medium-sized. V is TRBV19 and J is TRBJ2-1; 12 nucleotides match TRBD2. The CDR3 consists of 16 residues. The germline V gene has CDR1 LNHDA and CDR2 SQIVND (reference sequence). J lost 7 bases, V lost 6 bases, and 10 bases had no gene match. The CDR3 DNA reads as TGTGCCAGTAGGGGGCTAGCGGGAGGGGAAACGAATGAGCAGTTCTTC. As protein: CASRGLAGGETNEQFF.

The CDR3 coding sequence is TGCGCCAGCAGCTCAGCAGGGGTGGATGGCTACACCTTC. It specifies CASSSAGVDGYTF. The gene calls are TRBV5-1 and TRBJ1-2; TRBD1 is a possible D gene (6 bases). This CDR3 is 13 amino acids long. Germline V CDR1 and CDR2: SGHRS, YFSETQ. The germline V and J ends were trimmed by 3 bases and 6 bases, with 12 bases remaining between them.

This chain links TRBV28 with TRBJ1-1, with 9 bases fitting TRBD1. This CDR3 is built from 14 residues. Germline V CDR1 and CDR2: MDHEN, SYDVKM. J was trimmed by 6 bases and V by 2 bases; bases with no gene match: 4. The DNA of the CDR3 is TGTGCCAGCAGTTTACCGGGACAGGGTTCTGAAGCTTTCTTT. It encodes CASSLPGQGSEAFF.

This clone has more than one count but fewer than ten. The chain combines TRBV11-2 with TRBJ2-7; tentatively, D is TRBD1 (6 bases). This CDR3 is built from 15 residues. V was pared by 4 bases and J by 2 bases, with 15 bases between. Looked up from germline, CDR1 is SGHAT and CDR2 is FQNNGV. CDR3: CASSSDHWDTYEQYF. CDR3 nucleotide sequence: TGTGCCAGCAGCTCCGACCATTGGGACACCTACGAGCAGTACTTC.

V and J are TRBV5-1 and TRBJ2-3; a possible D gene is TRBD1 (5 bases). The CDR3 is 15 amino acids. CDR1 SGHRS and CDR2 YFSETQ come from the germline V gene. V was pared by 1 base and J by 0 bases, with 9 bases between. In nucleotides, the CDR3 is TGCGCCAGCAGCTTGTACAGGCAGAGCACAGATACGCAGTATTTT. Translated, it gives CASSLYRQSTDTQYF.